This TCR beta chain originates from a study of shared clonotypes between healthy human individuals (dated by TCRdb to 2020 to 2022). About the full investigation: Two women and a few men aged 18 to 49 years were included in the cohort. Each donor's leukapheresis produced roughly between about 0.8 and 10 billion PBMCs. Libraries were prepared and TCR repertoires were sequenced by different laboratories using diverse techniques, in order to increase sequencing depth and limit assay-specific biases. To estimate repertoire size and how much clonotypes are shared between individuals, the study performed deep sequencing of blood TCR repertoires from a few healthy adults. For each donor, three plates each were used for CD4 naive and CD4 memory, two plates were used for CD8 naive, and one plate was used for CD8 memory.

Healthy HIV-negative adults with no recently reported acute infections or vaccinations were included as donors. Every donor was a Caucasian adult living in Nashville, Tennessee, USA. Magnetic negative selection was used to enrich CD4+ T cells, after which naive cells were positively selected on CD45RA and the negative fraction became the memory subset. Blood was collected by leukapheresis, and PBMCs were isolated by Ficoll-Histopaque density gradient centrifugation and then cryopreserved in liquid nitrogen vapor phase. Analytical flow cytometry was used to check the purity and quantity of every magnetically sorted T cell population. Each sorted fraction had its genomic DNA isolated and then quantified by UV absorbance on a Nanodrop 2000c. The CDR3 holds 15 amino acids from the cysteine to the phenylalanine. Only CDR3 DNA remains: 45 bases, in frame from the first base. Deletion took 4 bases off V and 6 bases off J, with a span of 18 bases between the germline ends. CDR1 and CDR2 (SGHNT, YYREEE) derive from the germline V gene (reference sequence).

Study-wide findings and limitations: Sampling was limited to blood, and TCR repertoires in tissue likely differ from TCR repertoires in blood. Sharing across four donors was observed for about 5% of naive CD4, 3% to 3.5% of naive CD8, roughly 2.4% of memory CD4, and around 0.44% of memory CD8 clonotypes. Pairwise subsampling indicated that sequencing depth was expected to affect the degree of clonotype sharing among donors. Larger estimated clonotype richness was generally found for naive subsets than for memory subsets. Rarefaction of sorted-subset datasets indicated incomplete sequencing despite the large sequencing depth. Because the study included only a small number of donors, the genetic and exposure-history diversity represented was limited. Compared with non-shared clonotypes, clonotypes shared by all four sorted-subset donors had higher generation probabilities.

Using the deep immunoSEQ assay, multiplex PCR amplified TCR CDR3 regions from genomic DNA. Extracted genomic DNA from each cell subset was distributed evenly across all wells of several immunoSEQ 96-well plates, and each plate was treated as a replicate. Each replicate PCR for sorted subsets received approximately 200 ng genomic DNA, equal to about 30,000 T cell genomes. Purified libraries were quantified with a Qubit 3.0 fluorometer, sized on a Bioanalyzer 2100, and re-quantified with the KAPA Library Quantification kit. Each immunoSEQ 96-well plate was sequenced on its own single-read 150-cycle Illumina NextSeq 550 flow cell. The published analysis was carried out like this. The immunoSEQ output contained only junctional sequences without quality scores, so filtering could not match that applied to full-length reads. To assign V/J genes and CDR3, sequences were annotated against IMGT germline references using PyIR, a Python wrapper for IgBLAST v1.9. Any read was removed if the V/J assignment was weak (E-value above 1e-6), the CDR3 was missing, or the read contained stop codons, out-of-frame junctions, or ambiguous translated residues. V3J clonotypes were defined as sequences sharing the same inferred V gene, J gene, and CDR3 amino acid sequence. Percentage overlap between repertoires was calculated by dividing the number of shared unique clonotypes by the size of the smaller repertoire. Repertoire richness was assessed with RTK rarefaction, the Chao1 estimator, and Recon v2.1 estimates of unobserved clonotypes. Generation probabilities for all TCRbeta clonotypes obtained by the gDNA method from a few donors were computed using OLGA. Not all clones reach the TCRdb copy of this immuneACCESS table, which keeps in-frame sequences only. Checked studies attribute under half of the gap to unresolved V genes and leave the rest unexplained. V and J calls and clone size are as listed in that table; D and trimming were resolved from the DNA. For this sample there are approximately 1,500,000 clones; approximately 97% appear just once. In total, the top ten clones hold roughly 1.2% of the sample.

For this clone: Its antigen is currently not known. Base qualities are not recorded, but no much larger clone differs from it by a single base.

This sequence was found in a man aged 30 to 39 in good health. This chain is built from TRBV5-4 and TRBJ2-3, with TRBD2 tentatively as D gene (6 bases match). Input material: naive CD4+ T cells sorted from blood. Taken with the paper, the label for cell subset or site translates to: CD45RA+ positively selected. This receptor carries the CDR3 CASSLRDFSSDTQYF. The nucleotides read TGTGCCAGCAGCCTCCGGGACTTTTCTTCCGATACGCAGTATTTT. Reference TRBV5-4 and TRBJ2-3 proteins supply the regions before and after the CDR3; the full variable domain is: ETGVTQSPTHLIKTRGQQVTLRCSSQSGHNTVSWYQQALGQGPQFIFQYYREEENGRGNFPPRFSGLQFPNYSSELNVNALELDDSALYLCASSLRDFSSDTQYFGPGTRLTVL.